Listed below are T cell receptor beta chains from one sample, sequenced in a study of T cell repertoires in cytomegalovirus infection. Their specific antigens are unknown. TCRdb itself ran the reads through MiXCR, one entry per CDR3 protein. The sample has more than 95,000 distinct CDR3 sequences; 30% to 40% are singletons. Sequenced material: CD8+ T cells from cultured PBMCs, taken from culture after CMV antigen stimulation. Receptor source: a human donor in good health (CMV status not recorded). Some clones in this sample may be carry-over from other donors' samples. The CDR3 runs from the conserved cysteine through the conserved F or W. The order of the fields is J gene, clone size, V gene, D gene, CDR3 protein, CDR3 DNA. A D gene is named only where the DNA matches it firmly. Size is omitted from some rows. Given values are once, few, many or a class for expanded clones.

TRBJ1-4,NA,TRBV5-4,NA,CASRGSLNEKLFF,TGTGCCAGCAGGGGCAGCCTAAATGAAAAACTGTTTTTT
TRBJ2-7,few,TRBV2,NA,CASRRAATYEQYF,TGTGCCAGCAGGCGGGCGGCGACCTACGAGCAGTACTTC
TRBJ2-7,NA,TRBV18,NA,CASSPSGGASSYEQYF,TGTGCCAGCTCACCATCCGGCGGGGCGAGCTCCTACGAGCAGTACTTC
TRBJ1-1,NA,TRBV6-6,NA,CASSYGTERNTEAFF,TGTGCCAGCAGTTACGGTACAGAAAGGAACACTGAAGCTTTCTTT
TRBJ2-5,NA,TRBV19,NA,CASSQRGRSMTQYF,TGTGCCAGTAGCCAAAGGGGCCGATCCATGACCCAGTACTTC
TRBJ1-2,few,TRBV4-1,NA,CASSQGGGTGDYGYTF,TGCGCCAGCAGCCAAGGAGGCGGAACAGGCGACTATGGCTACACCTTC
TRBJ2-5,NA,TRBV7-2,NA,CASSFKGVEETQYF,TGTGCCAGCAGCTTTAAGGGGGTTGAAGAGACCCAGTACTTC
TRBJ1-2,NA,TRBV6-1,NA,CASKEGDTHYGYTF,TGTGCCAGCAAAGAGGGTGACACTCACTATGGCTACACCTTC
TRBJ2-3,few,TRBV5-5,NA,CASSLEASPTDTQYF,TGTGCCAGCAGCTTGGAGGCTAGTCCCACAGATACGCAGTATTTT
TRBJ2-3,few,TRBV2,NA,CASPLLASEADTQYF,TGTGCCAGTCCACTACTAGCTTCCGAGGCAGATACGCAGTATTTT
TRBJ2-2,NA,TRBV9,TRBD1,CASSSPGTGANTGELFF,TGTGCCAGCAGCAGCCCCGGGACAGGGGCGAACACCGGGGAGCTGTTTTTT
TRBJ1-4,few,TRBV5-1,NA,CASSLAFGADNEKLFF,TGCGCCAGCAGCTTGGCCTTCGGGGCGGATAATGAAAAACTGTTTTTT
TRBJ2-5,NA,TRBV10-3,NA,CAIGTQQETQYF,TGTGCCATCGGGACGCAGCAAGAGACCCAGTACTTC
TRBJ2-6,NA,TRBV7-9,NA,CASSRTGSSGANVLTF,TGTGCCAGCAGCCGCACAGGGAGCTCTGGGGCCAACGTCCTGACTTTC
TRBJ2-3,few,TRBV7-6,NA,CASRSGTTDTQYF,TGTGCCAGCAGATCCGGGACCACAGATACGCAGTATTTT
TRBJ2-1,NA,TRBV11-2,NA,CASSLEGLASYNEQFF,TGTGCCAGCAGCTTAGAAGGTCTAGCCTCCTACAATGAGCAGTTCTTC
TRBJ2-2,NA,TRBV7-4,NA,CASSADGELFF,TGTGCCAGCAGCGCGGACGGCGAGCTGTTTTTT
TRBJ2-1,NA,TRBV9,TRBD2,CASSVSWSGGLQFF,TGTGCCAGCAGCGTTTCTTGGAGCGGGGGTTTGCAGTTCTTC
TRBJ2-7,few,TRBV5-5,TRBD1,CASSLSGQGNYEQYF,TGTGCCAGCAGCCTCTCAGGACAGGGAAACTACGAGCAGTACTTC
TRBJ2-1,NA,TRBV9,NA,CASSVALARGSNEQFF,TGTGCCAGCAGCGTAGCCCTCGCGAGGGGAAGCAATGAGCAGTTCTTC
TRBJ1-6,NA,TRBV12-3/TRBV12-4,TRBD1,CASSLGTGGISPLHF,TGTGCCAGCAGTCTCGGGACAGGGGGGATTTCACCCCTCCACTTT
TRBJ1-2,NA,TRBV7-9,NA,CASSLVTGSHGYTF,TGTGCCAGCAGCTTAGTTACGGGATCCCATGGCTACACCTTC
TRBJ2-1,many,TRBV6-2/TRBV6-3,NA,CASSYEGGKNSYNEQFF,TGTGCCAGCAGTTACGAAGGCGGGAAAAACTCCTACAATGAGCAGTTCTTC
TRBJ2-2,many,TRBV5-1,NA,CASSPWGPNTGELFF,TGCGCCAGCAGCCCTTGGGGGCCGAACACCGGGGAGCTGTTTTTT
TRBJ1-2,NA,TRBV19,NA,CASTSGRAQDYGYTF,TGTGCCAGTACCTCCGGCAGGGCCCAGGACTATGGCTACACCTTC
TRBJ2-5,NA,TRBV4-3,TRBD1,CASSPGTGGAETQYF,TGCGCCAGCAGCCCTGGGACAGGGGGCGCAGAGACCCAGTACTTC
TRBJ1-6,many,TRBV7-8,NA,CASSSYTNNSPLHF,TGTGCCAGCAGCTCCTACACCAATAATTCACCCCTCCACTTT
TRBJ2-1,many,TRBV27,NA,CASSPQGGEQFF,TGTGCCAGCAGTCCGCAGGGTGGGGAGCAGTTCTTC
TRBJ2-7,NA,TRBV7-9,NA,CASSLAGTNGYEQYF,TGTGCCAGCAGCTTAGCGGGGACCAACGGCTACGAGCAGTACTTC
TRBJ1-1,few,TRBV7-9,TRBD1,CASSGDRGGTEAFF,TGTGCCAGCAGCGGGGACAGGGGAGGAACTGAAGCTTTCTTT
TRBJ2-7,NA,TRBV24-1,TRBD1,CATSDGTGLHEQYF,TGTGCCACCAGTGACGGGACAGGGTTGCACGAGCAGTACTTC
TRBJ2-1,few,TRBV7-9,NA,CATYGGFWVSDLNNEQFF,TGTGCCACCTATGGGGGTTTTTGGGTCTCGGACCTTAACAATGAGCAGTTCTTC
TRBJ1-1,NA,TRBV7-9,NA,CASSSTGFQYAEAFF,TGTGCCAGCAGCTCTACAGGGTTTCAGTATGCTGAAGCTTTCTTT
TRBJ2-7,few,TRBV7-9,TRBD2,CASSHTTSGGPYEQYF,TGTGCCAGCAGCCATACGACTAGCGGGGGACCCTACGAGCAGTACTTC
TRBJ1-1,few,TRBV6-1,NA,CASIIVGGNTEAFF,TGTGCCAGCATTATCGTCGGGGGGAACACTGAAGCTTTCTTT
TRBJ1-1,NA,TRBV5-6,TRBD1,CASSLERQGEAFF,TGTGCCAGCAGCTTGGAGCGACAGGGTGAGGCTTTCTTT
TRBJ2-1,many,TRBV7-3,NA,CASSPAPGDGSYNEQFF,TGTGCCAGCAGCCCAGCCCCAGGGGACGGGTCCTACAATGAGCAGTTCTTC
TRBJ1-1,few,TRBV15,TRBD1,CATSRDTGEWTEAFF,TGTGCCACCAGCAGAGATACAGGGGAGTGGACTGAAGCTTTCTTT
TRBJ2-5,NA,TRBV7-8,TRBD1,CASSYRGVETQYF,TGTGCCAGCAGCTACAGGGGGGTAGAGACCCAGTACTTC
TRBJ2-4,NA,TRBV7-2,TRBD1,CASSLDPGQGQNIQYF,TGTGCCAGCAGCTTAGACCCGGGACAGGGACAAAACATTCAGTACTTC